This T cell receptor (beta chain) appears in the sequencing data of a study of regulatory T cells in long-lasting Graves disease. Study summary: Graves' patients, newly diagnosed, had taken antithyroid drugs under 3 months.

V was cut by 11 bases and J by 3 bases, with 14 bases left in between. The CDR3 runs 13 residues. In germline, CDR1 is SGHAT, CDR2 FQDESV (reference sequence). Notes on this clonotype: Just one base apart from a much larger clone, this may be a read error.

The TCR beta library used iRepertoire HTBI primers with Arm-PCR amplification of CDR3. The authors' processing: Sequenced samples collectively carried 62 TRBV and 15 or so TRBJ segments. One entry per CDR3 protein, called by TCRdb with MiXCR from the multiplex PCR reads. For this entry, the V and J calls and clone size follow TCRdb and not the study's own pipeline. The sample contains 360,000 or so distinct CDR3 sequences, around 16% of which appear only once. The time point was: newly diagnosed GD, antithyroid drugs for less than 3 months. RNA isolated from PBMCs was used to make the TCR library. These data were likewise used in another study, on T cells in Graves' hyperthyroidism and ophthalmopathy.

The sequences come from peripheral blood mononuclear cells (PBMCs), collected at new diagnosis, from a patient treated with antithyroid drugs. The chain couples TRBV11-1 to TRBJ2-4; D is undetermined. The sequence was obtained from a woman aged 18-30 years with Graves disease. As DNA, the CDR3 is TGTGCCGGCACCGAAGGGAACAAAAACATTCAGTACTTC. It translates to CAGTEGNKNIQYF.